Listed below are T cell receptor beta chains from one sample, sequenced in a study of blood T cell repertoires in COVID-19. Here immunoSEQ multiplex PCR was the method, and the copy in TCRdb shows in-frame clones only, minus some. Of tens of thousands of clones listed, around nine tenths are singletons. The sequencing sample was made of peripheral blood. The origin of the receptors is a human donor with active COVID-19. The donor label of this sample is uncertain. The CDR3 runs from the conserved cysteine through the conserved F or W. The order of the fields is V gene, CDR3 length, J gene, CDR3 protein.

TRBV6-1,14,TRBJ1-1,CASSDYLRNTEAFF
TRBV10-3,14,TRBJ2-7,CAISDGLDSYEQYF
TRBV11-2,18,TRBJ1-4,CASSRTGADVGGNEKLFF
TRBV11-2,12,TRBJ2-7,CASSLASSEQYF
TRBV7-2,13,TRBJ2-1,CASSPRGSNEQFF
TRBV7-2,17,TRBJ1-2,CASSLGGDRGFLYGYTF
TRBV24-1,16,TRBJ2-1,CATSDPRTFARNEQFF
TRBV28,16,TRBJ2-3,CASSPRGSGPSGTQYF
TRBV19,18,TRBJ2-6,CASKGGTAVLSGANVLTF
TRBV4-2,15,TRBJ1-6,CASSQEGQGVSPLHF
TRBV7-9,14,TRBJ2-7,CASSLVGANYEQYF
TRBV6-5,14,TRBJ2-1,CASTAPGLVYEQFF
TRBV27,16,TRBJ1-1,CASSFRGGVGYTEAFF
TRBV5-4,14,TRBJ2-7,CASTGGGTRYEQYF
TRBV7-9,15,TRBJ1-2,CASSLASGTDYGYTF
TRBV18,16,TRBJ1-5,CASSPSESISNQPQHF
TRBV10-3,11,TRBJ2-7,CAISEGGGQYF
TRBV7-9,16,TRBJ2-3,CASSLGLAGPDGTQYF
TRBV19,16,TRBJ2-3,CASSPVAGASTDTQYF
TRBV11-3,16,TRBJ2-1,CASSLLLAGVRNEQFF
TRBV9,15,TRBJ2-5,CASSDAGGVQETQYF
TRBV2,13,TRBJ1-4,CASSGNGGEKLFF
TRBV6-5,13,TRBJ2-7,CATLWESTYEQYF
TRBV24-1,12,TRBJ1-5,CATSRGNQPQHF
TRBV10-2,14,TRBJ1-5,CASSESGGNQPQHF
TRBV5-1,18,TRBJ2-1,CASSLALVQRSVNNEQFF
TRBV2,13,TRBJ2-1,CASSDLLADEQFF
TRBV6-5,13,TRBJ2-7,CASSYGRTYEQYF
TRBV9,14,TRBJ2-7,CASSSSGRGTEQYF
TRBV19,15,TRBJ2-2,CASTPTSGNTGELFF
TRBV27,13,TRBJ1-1,CASSLELNTEAFF
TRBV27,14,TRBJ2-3,CASSLKTSRDTQYF
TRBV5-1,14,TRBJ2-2,CASSPGLAGGELFF
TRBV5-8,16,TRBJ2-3,CASSIDRDRGRDTQYF
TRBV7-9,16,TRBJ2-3,CASSDPTGSSTDTQYF
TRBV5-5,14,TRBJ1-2,CASSWDRGRYGYTF
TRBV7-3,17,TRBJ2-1,CASSSSIAGGPLGEQFF
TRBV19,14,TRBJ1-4,CASSLMGRNEKLFF
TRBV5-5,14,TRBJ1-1,CASSHSQGGGEAFF
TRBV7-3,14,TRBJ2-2,CASSTGTNTGELFF